Following are 17 T cell receptor beta chains from one sample sequenced in a study of T cell responses to AZD1222 COVID-19 vaccine. The protocol was immunoSEQ multiplex PCR, while the TCRdb copy is restricted to in-frame clones and leaves out a portion. The sample records tens of thousands of clones, roughly 87% being singletons. The sequencing used peripheral blood, collected 28 days after the second AZD1222 dose. The receptors here all came from an adult who received the AZD1222 COVID-19 vaccine.

This chain links TRBV3-1 (or the pseudogene TRBV3-2) with TRBJ2-6; maybe TRBD1 (5 bases). The CDR3 has 16 amino acids. Germline V CDR1 and CDR2: LGHDT, YNNKEL (reference sequence). The V and J ends lost 2 bases and 4 bases respectively, with 12 bases between them. The CDR3 DNA follows: TGTGCCAGCAGCCAATTCAGGGCGACAGGGGCCAACGTCCTGACTTTC. It is translated as CASSQFRATGANVLTF.

The chain employs TRBV5-1 and TRBJ1-1; TRBD1 is a possible D gene (6 bases). Per the germline V gene, CDR1 is SGHRS and CDR2 is YFSETQ. The ends were cut back, 0 bases at V and 4 bases at J, with 19 bases in the middle. The CDR3 consists of 17 residues. The DNA of the CDR3 is TGCGCCAGCAGCTTGGGGGTGGGACACACATTGAGCACTGAAGCTTTCTTT. Translation: CASSLGVGHTLSTEAFF.

This clone was detected once. V is TRBV10-3 and J is TRBJ2-5, with 7 positions matching TRBD1. The CDR3 covers 15 residues. V shed 6 bases and J 4 bases; nucleotides not matched to a gene: 11. Looked up from germline, CDR1 is ENHRY and CDR2 is SYGVKD. The CDR3 DNA reads as TGTGCCATCAGCCGGGACAGCTCCAAGGGAGAGACCCAGTACTTC. Translated: CAISRDSSKGETQYF.

The rearrangement uses TRBV14 and TRBJ1-2, with unresolved D. There are 16 residues in the CDR3. With 0 bases removed from V and 3 bases from J, the gap between germline ends came to 14 bases. CDR1 and CDR2 (germline): SGHDN, FVKESK. The CDR3 protein is CASSQEEPGFYYGYTF. CDR3 nucleotide sequence: TGTGCCAGCAGCCAAGAGGAGCCCGGATTCTACTATGGCTACACCTTC.

The chain uses TRBV12-3 or TRBV12-4 and TRBJ2-1; TRBD2 aligns across 16 bases. CDR3 size: 13 residues. With V trimmed by 8 bases and J by 10 bases, 2 bases remained unmatched. This CDR3 is CASWGLAGGEQFF. In nucleotides, the CDR3 is TGTGCCAGCTGGGGACTAGCGGGGGGGGAGCAGTTCTTC.

The chain carries TRBV19 and TRBJ2-2, with D hard to call. The CDR3 is 13 amino acids. In germline, CDR1 is LNHDA, CDR2 SQIVND (reference sequence). Trimming shortened V by 7 bases and J by 2 bases, and 8 bases separated the two germline ends. CDR3: CASKGRNTGELFF. The CDR3 DNA reads TGTGCCAGTAAAGGCAGAAACACCGGGGAGCTGTTTTTT.

This rearrangement joins TRBV6-6 to TRBJ1-3; 9 positions agree with TRBD1. This CDR3 region has 16 residues. V gave up 6 bases and J gave up 5 bases; unmatched junction bases: 11. From germline, CDR1 is MNHNY and CDR2 SVGAGI (reference sequence). As DNA, the CDR3 is TGTGCCAGCAGACCCCCGGGACAGGGCTTGAGAAACACCATATATTTT. It codes for CASRPPGQGLRNTIYF.

The rearrangement joins TRBV24-1 to TRBJ2-7; 7 bases align to TRBD1. CDR3 size: 19 residues. The V gene end was trimmed by 6 bases and the J gene end by 4 bases; junction bases not matched to a gene: 23. Per the germline V gene, CDR1 is KGHDR and CDR2 is SFDVKD. CDR3 region: CATSTPLRGGTPSCYEQYF. Here the CDR3 DNA reads TGTGCCACCAGTACCCCCCTAAGAGGGGGCACCCCTTCGTGTTACGAGCAGTACTTC.

CDR3 region: CASSMGHSTGELFF. The CDR3 DNA reads as TGTGCCAGTAGTATGGGACATTCCACCGGGGAGCTGTTTTTT. The chain recombines TRBV19 with TRBJ2-2; perhaps TRBD1 as D (6 bases). V lost 3 bases, J lost 4 bases, and 9 bases lay in between. The CDR3 extends over 14 amino acids. Germline V gene data show CDR1 as LNHDA and CDR2 as SQIVND (reference sequence).

Only one count was recorded for this clone. V gene TRBV28 combines with J gene TRBJ1-5; D gene uncertain. In germline, CDR1 is MDHEN, CDR2 SYDVKM. Trimming stripped 8 bases from V and 2 bases from J, with 13 bases between. This CDR3 region has 14 residues. CDR3 nucleotides: TGTGCCAGCGGCCCGTTGGGAGGCAATCAGCCCCAGCATTTT. Protein product: CASGPLGGNQPQHF.

This chain links TRBV10-3 with TRBJ1-2, with D possibly being TRBD1 (6 bases). Trimming shortened V by 4 bases and J by 7 bases, and 16 bases separated the two germline ends. Germline assignment: CDR1 ENHRY and CDR2 SYGVKD. This CDR3 is built from 14 residues. The CDR3 sequence is CAISADGSRGGYTF. CDR3 nucleotides: TGTGCCATCAGTGCGGACGGGAGCAGGGGTGGCTACACCTTC.

The count of this clone is one. The V call is TRBV5-1, the J call TRBJ1-1; D gene ambiguous. This CDR3 has 13 residues. From germline, CDR1 is SGHRS and CDR2 YFSETQ. With 4 bases removed from V and 7 bases from J, the gap between germline ends came to 14 bases. The CDR3 loop is CASSQNALGEAFF. DNA of the CDR3: TGCGCCAGCAGCCAAAACGCCCTGGGTGAAGCTTTCTTT. Together with reference TRBV5-1 and TRBJ1-1, the CDR3 gives the full variable domain: KAGVTQTPRYLIKTRGQQVTLSCSPISGHRSVSWYQQTPGQGLQFLFEYFSETQRNKGNFPGRFSGRQFSNSRSEMNVSTLELGDSALYLCASSQNALGEAFFGQGTRLTVV.

This sequence joins TRBV7-2 and TRBJ1-6; 8 positions match TRBD1. Unmatched junction bases numbered 4, after V lost 2 bases and J lost 10 bases. The CDR3 sequence is 14 residues long. Looked up from germline, CDR1 is SGHTA and CDR2 is FQGNSA. The CDR3, as DNA: TGTGCCAGCAGCTTAATTGGACAGGGCTCACCCCTCCACTTT. Translation: CASSLIGQGSPLHF.

The V gene is TRBV11-2, the J gene TRBJ1-4, with a tentative D call TRBD1 (6 bases). The V and J ends lost 1 base and 10 bases respectively, with 13 bases between them. The length of the CDR3 is 14 residues. The germline V gene encodes CDR1 SGHAT and CDR2 FQNNGV. In nucleotides, the CDR3 is TGTGCCAGCAGCTTAGTCGGGGGGCGGGGAAAACTGTTTTTT. Protein product: CASSLVGGRGKLFF.

The genes are TRBV9 and TRBJ1-3; D is unresolved. The V end was cut by 5 bases, the J end by 1 base, with 10 bases between. The CDR3 totals 14 residues. Germline V CDR1 and CDR2: SGDLS, YYNGEE. Written as DNA, the CDR3 is TGTGCCAGCAGTTACGATCGATCTGGAAACACCATATATTTT. Its protein product is CASSYDRSGNTIYF.

V usage is TRBV12-3 or TRBV12-4 and J usage is TRBJ2-1; D is uncertain. CDR3 size: 12 residues. With 1 base removed from V and 14 bases from J, the gap between germline ends came to 12 bases. DNA for the CDR3: TGTGCCAGCAGTTTAGTTGGGCTAAACGAGTTCTTC. Its protein is CASSLVGLNEFF.

V and J are TRBV5-1 and TRBJ2-1; 11 nucleotides match TRBD2. The trim removed 4 bases at V and 8 bases at J, leaving 5 bases unmatched. The CDR3 spans 14 residues. In germline, CDR1 is SGHRS, CDR2 YFSETQ. The CDR3 loop reads CASSRVAGGDEQFF. The CDR3, as DNA: TGCGCCAGCAGCAGGGTAGCGGGAGGGGATGAGCAGTTCTTC.